These 19 T cell receptor beta chains came from one sample sequenced in a study of T cell clonotyping in hematopoietic cell transplantation. Assay: immunoSEQ multiplex PCR; the TCRdb copy retains only in-frame clones and omits some. This table holds about 6,500 clones, roughly 97% found once. Time point specified: recipient sample about 28 days before transplant, after cytoreduction. The material was peripheral blood mononuclear cells, obtained before stem cell transplant. The receptors were sampled from a man between 65 and 85 years old with acute myeloid leukemia. Some clones in this sample may be carry-over from other donors' samples.

The J gene is TRBJ2-5, the V gene TRBV10-3; 7 bases map to TRBD1. This CDR3 contains 16 residues. Germline V gene lookup returns CDR1 ENHRY and CDR2 SYGVKD. The V and J ends lost 2 bases and 3 bases, in that order; junction bases with no gene match: 9. CDR3 sequence reads: CAISEVGWDSKETQYF. Here the CDR3 DNA reads TGTGCCATCAGTGAGGTCGGGTGGGACAGTAAAGAGACCCAGTACTTC.

CDR3 sequence: CASTGEGRAGVVSTDTQYF. DNA for the CDR3: TGTGCCAGCACGGGGGAGGGCCGAGCGGGAGTAGTGAGCACAGATACGCAGTATTTT. V usage is TRBV2 and J usage is TRBJ2-3, with 8 bases fitting TRBD2. CDR1 and CDR2 (germline): SNHLY, FYNNEI. V lost 7 bases, J lost 0 bases, and 18 bases stayed unmatched. The CDR3 is 19 amino acids.

The chain joins TRBV19 to TRBJ2-7; D tentatively fits TRBD1 or TRBD2 (5 bases each). CDR1 is LNHDA, CDR2 SQIVND, per germline (reference sequence). The CDR3 has 15 amino acids. Trimming stripped 2 bases from V and 0 bases from J, with 11 bases between. DNA of the CDR3: TGTGCCAGTAGTATACCCTCGAGGGGCTCCTACGAGCAGTACTTC. Its protein product is CASSIPSRGSYEQYF.

The V gene is TRBV2, the J gene TRBJ1-1; D is unclear. The CDR3 runs 13 residues. Trimming took off 3 bases at V and 6 bases at J, with 11 bases between the two ends. The germline gives CDR1 SNHLY, CDR2 FYNNEI. The CDR3 DNA is TGTGCCAGCAGTGAGGTAACAGTGGCTGAAGCTTTCTTT. This codes for CASSEVTVAEAFF. The entire variable domain, with the rest obtained from reference TRBV2 and TRBJ1-1, is as follows: EPEVTQTPSHQVTQMGQEVILRCVPISNHLYFYWYRQILGQKVEFLVSFYNNEISEKSEIFDDQFSVERPDGSNFTLKIRSTKLEDSAMYFCASSEVTVAEAFFGQGTRLTVV.

This chain links TRBV15 with TRBJ2-7, with TRBD2 matching over 9 bases. The CDR3 sequence is 17 residues long. CDR1 is LNHNV and CDR2 is YYDKDF in the germline V gene (reference sequence). V trimming: 0 bases; J trimming: 0 bases; junction bases outside the gene matches: 6. CDR3 region: CATSRDFSGGSSYEQYF. For the CDR3, the DNA is TGTGCCACCAGCAGAGACTTTAGCGGGGGAAGCTCCTACGAGCAGTACTTC.

The genes are TRBV30 and TRBJ1-3; D unclear. This CDR3 is 15 amino acids long. Trimming took off 3 bases at V and 0 bases at J, with 12 bases between the two ends. Looked up from germline, CDR1 is GTSNPN and CDR2 is SVGIG (reference sequence). CDR3 amino acids: CAWRAGGFSGNTIYF. The CDR3 DNA reads as TGTGCCTGGAGGGCCGGAGGCTTCTCTGGAAACACCATATATTTT. The complete variable domain, with remaining parts taken from reference TRBV30 and TRBJ1-3, reads SQTIHQWPATLVQPVGSPLSLECTVEGTSNPNLYWYRQAAGRGLQLLFYSVGIGQISSEVPQNLSASRPQDRQFILSSKKLLLSDSGFYLCAWRAGGFSGNTIYFGEGSWLTVV.

The chain carries TRBV2 and TRBJ1-2; the D is unclear. The germline gives CDR1 SNHLY, CDR2 FYNNEI. CDR3 length: 16 amino acids. Trimming left V 7 bases short and J 7 bases short, with 25 bases between. The DNA of the CDR3 is TGTGCCAGCACCCCCAACTTACAGTCTCTTAAGGGTGGCTACACCTTC. Amino acids: CASTPNLQSLKGGYTF.

The chain is built from TRBV19 and TRBJ1-5; D is uncertain. Trimming left V 0 bases short and J 8 bases short, with 5 bases between. The CDR3 length is 12 residues. Per the germline V gene, CDR1 is LNHDA and CDR2 is SQIVND (reference sequence). CDR3: CASSIDQEPQHF. The CDR3 DNA reads as TGTGCCAGTAGTATAGATCAGGAGCCCCAGCATTTT.

For the CDR3, the DNA is TGTGCCTGGAGGCTAGCGGGGGCCGGGGAGCTGTTTTTT. It encodes CAWRLAGAGELFF. V and J are TRBV30 and TRBJ2-2; TRBD2 agrees at 10 bases. Germline lookup yields CDR1 GTSNPN and CDR2 SVGIG (reference sequence). The J segment lost 6 bases and the V segment lost 3 bases, leaving 1 base of the junction unmatched. CDR3 size: 13 residues.

The chain is built from TRBV29-1 and TRBJ1-2; a weak D match, TRBD1 (5 bases). The CDR3 runs to 14 residues. The germline V gene encodes CDR1 SQVTM and CDR2 ANQGSEA. Trimming left V 4 bases short and J 4 bases short, with 16 bases between. The CDR3 loop reads CSVGSGGGIYGYTF. The DNA of the CDR3 is TGCAGCGTTGGGAGCGGTGGGGGGATCTATGGCTACACCTTC.

The chain combines TRBV2 with TRBJ1-2, with a tentative D call TRBD1 (6 bases). Germline CDR1 is SNHLY and CDR2 is FYNNEI. V lost 3 bases and J lost 4, with 15 bases in between. CDR3 length: 15 residues. CDR3 bases: TGTGCCAGCAGTGACGGGGGACATCAGGCCTATGGCTACACCTTC. It translates to CASSDGGHQAYGYTF.

The chain couples TRBV4-3 to TRBJ2-1; 9 bases map to TRBD2. This CDR3 is built from 16 residues. The germline CDR1 and CDR2 sequences are LGHNA and YSLEER. With V trimmed by 2 bases and J by 1 base, 3 bases remained unmatched. CDR3 sequence: CASSQLSGSSYNEQFF. In DNA form, the CDR3 reads TGCGCCAGCAGCCAACTTAGCGGGAGTTCCTACAATGAGCAGTTCTTC.

The chain couples TRBV30 to TRBJ2-1; D may match TRBD1 or TRBD2 (6 bases each). CDR1 and CDR2 from the germline V gene are GTSNPN and SVGIG (reference sequence). The CDR3 is made up of 14 amino acids. V was clipped by 3 bases and J by 8 bases, with 17 bases between them. The CDR3 region is CAWRLLGGLDEQFF. CDR3 sequence (DNA): TGTGCCTGGAGGTTGTTAGGGGGGCTCGATGAGCAGTTCTTC.

The chain combines TRBV18 with TRBJ2-2, with D uncertain. This CDR3 region has 16 residues. Germline loops: CDR1 KGHSH, CDR2 LQKENI. V was cut by 3 bases and J by 0 bases, with 11 bases left in between. The CDR3: CASSPNQAANTGELFF. The CDR3 bases are TGTGCCAGCTCACCCAACCAGGCGGCGAACACCGGGGAGCTGTTTTTT.

The CDR3 sequence: CAWSIGQKGYTF. DNA for the CDR3: TGTGCCTGGAGTATAGGACAGAAGGGCTACACCTTC. The chain employs TRBV30 and TRBJ1-2; tentative D call: TRBD1 (6 bases). The CDR3 is 12 amino acids. The V end was cut by 2 bases, the J end by 8 bases, with 12 bases between. CDR1 is GTSNPN and CDR2 is SVGIG in the germline V gene (reference sequence).

The chain links TRBV10-1 to TRBJ2-7; 14 bases are shared with TRBD2. From germline, CDR1 is WNHNN and CDR2 SYGVQD (reference sequence). This CDR3 is 14 amino acids long. J lost 5 bases, V lost 8 bases, and 5 bases had no gene match. CDR3 nucleotides: TGCGCCAGCGCGGGACTAGCGGGGGCCAACGAGCAGTACTTC. It is translated as CASAGLAGANEQYF.

The chain employs TRBV30 and TRBJ1-2; TRBD1 matches at 7 bases. This CDR3 has 13 residues. CDR1 and CDR2 (germline): GTSNPN, SVGIG (reference sequence). Trimming at V came to 3 bases and at J to 2 bases, leaving 3 bases not matched to a gene. The CDR3 sequence: CAWSRGENYGYTF. CDR3 DNA sequence: TGTGCCTGGAGCAGGGGGGAAAACTATGGCTACACCTTC. The whole variable domain, remainder taken from reference TRBV30 and TRBJ1-2, is SQTIHQWPATLVQPVGSPLSLECTVEGTSNPNLYWYRQAAGRGLQLLFYSVGIGQISSEVPQNLSASRPQDRQFILSSKKLLLSDSGFYLCAWSRGENYGYTFGSGTRLTVV.

V usage is TRBV6-6 and J usage is TRBJ1-6; no clear D. CDR3 length: 16 amino acids. The V end lost 4 bases, the J end lost 10 bases, and 20 bases lay between the germline ends. Germline lookup yields CDR1 MNHNY and CDR2 SVGAGI (reference sequence). CDR3 DNA sequence: TGTGCCAGCAGTTCGTACCCGGGATCAGGTGGATCACCCCTCCACTTT. This translates into CASSSYPGSGGSPLHF.

The chain joins TRBV11-2 to TRBJ1-6, with D unclear. The V gene's germline CDR1 is SGHAT and CDR2 FQNNGV. CDR3 length equals 13 residues. Trimming stripped 4 bases from V and 7 bases from J, with 8 bases between. CDR3 in amino acids: CASSSQRNSPLHF. The CDR3 DNA follows: TGTGCCAGCAGCTCTCAGAGAAATTCACCCCTCCACTTT.